Included here is one T cell receptor beta chain sequence, with context. This record belongs to a study of cytomegalovirus exposure and HLA in healthy donors. The PCR made use of 60 Vbeta and 13 Jbeta primers. Clones were sequenced by immunoSEQ multiplex PCR, and TCRdb holds only the in-frame ones, with some missing. The table records about 98,000 clones, about 83% of them present only once. The CDR3 totals 12 residues. CDR1 is SNHLY and CDR2 is FYNNEI in the germline V gene. V was trimmed by 4 bases and J by 6 bases, leaving 7 bases between them. This clonotype was obtained from a man in his fifties or sixties in good health and CMV-seropositive. The V call is TRBV2, the J call TRBJ2-1; TRBD1 is a possible D gene (5 bases). The sample was PBMCs. The CDR3, as DNA: TGTGCCAGCAGTGTACAGGCCAATGAGCAGTTCTTC. Translating it yields CASSVQANEQFF.